This TCR beta chain is from a study of blood T cell repertoires in COVID-19. Overall study: COVID-19 samples collected from the United States, Italy and Spain covered acute and convalescent phases. From T cells, B-cell-depleted T cells, or PBMCs came the material, which was cDNA or gDNA.

Trimming left V 4 bases short and J 4 bases short, with 13 bases between. The CDR3 has 13 residues. Per the germline V gene, CDR1 is SQVTM and CDR2 is ANQGSEA. This clone has a handful of counts. Original data processing: Estimates of nucleated cell counts were drawn from the amplification of reference gene primers. Sequencing used immunoSEQ multiplex PCR; TCRdb keeps in-frame clones, though not all of them. V and J calls and clone size follow that table, whereas D and trimming were derived from the DNA. Of tens of thousands of clones listed, around 80% are singletons. What was sequenced was peripheral blood. The TCR was taken from a human donor in a cohort sampled during active COVID-19. The V and J genes are TRBV29-1 and TRBJ1-1, with TRBD1 as a possible D gene (6 bases). The CDR3 sequence: CSVGETGTTEAFF. The CDR3 DNA follows: TGCAGCGTTGGAGAAACAGGGACCACTGAAGCTTTCTTT.